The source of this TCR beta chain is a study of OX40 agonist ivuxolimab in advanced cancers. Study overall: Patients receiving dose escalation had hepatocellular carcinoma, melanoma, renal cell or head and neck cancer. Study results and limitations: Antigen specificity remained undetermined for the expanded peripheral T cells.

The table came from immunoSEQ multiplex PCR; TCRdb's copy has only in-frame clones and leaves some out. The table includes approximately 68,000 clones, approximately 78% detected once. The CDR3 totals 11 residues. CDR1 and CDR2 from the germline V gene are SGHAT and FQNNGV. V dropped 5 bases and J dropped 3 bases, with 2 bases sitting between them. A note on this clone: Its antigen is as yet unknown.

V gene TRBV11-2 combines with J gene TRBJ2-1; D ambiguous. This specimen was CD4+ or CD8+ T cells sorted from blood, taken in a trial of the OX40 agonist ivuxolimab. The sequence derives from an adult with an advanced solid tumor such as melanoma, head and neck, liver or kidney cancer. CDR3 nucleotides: TGTGCCAGCAGCGGCTACAATGAGCAGTTCTTC. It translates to CASSGYNEQFF.